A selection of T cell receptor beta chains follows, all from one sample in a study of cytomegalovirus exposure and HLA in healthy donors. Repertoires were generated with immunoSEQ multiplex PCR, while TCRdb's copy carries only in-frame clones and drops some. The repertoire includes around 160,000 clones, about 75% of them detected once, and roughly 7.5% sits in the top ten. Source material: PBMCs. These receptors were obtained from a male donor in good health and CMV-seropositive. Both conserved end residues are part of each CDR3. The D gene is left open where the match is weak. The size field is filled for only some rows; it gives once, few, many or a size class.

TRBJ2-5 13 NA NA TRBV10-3 TGTGCCATCGGTAACAGCATTCTAGAGACCCAGTACTTC CAIGNSILETQYF
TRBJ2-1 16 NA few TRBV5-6 TGTGCCAGCAGCTTGCTTCCGGACAGTTTTGGGAATGAGCAGTTCTTC CASSLLPDSFGNEQFF
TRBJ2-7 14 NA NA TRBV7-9 TGTGCCAGCAGCTACGGACAGCCGTCCTACGAGCAGTACTTC CASSYGQPSYEQYF
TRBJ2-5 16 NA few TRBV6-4 TGTGCCAGCAGCCCCGTGGGAAGGACTTACCAAGAGACCCAGTACTTC CASSPVGRTYQETQYF
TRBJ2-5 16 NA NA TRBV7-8 TGTGCCAGCAGCTTAGTTCCAGGGGCCCGTTGGGAGACCCAGTACTTC CASSLVPGARWETQYF
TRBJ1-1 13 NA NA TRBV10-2 TGCGCCAGCAGTGAGGGTAGAAGCACTGAAGCTTTCTTT CASSEGRSTEAFF
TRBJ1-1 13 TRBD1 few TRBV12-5 TGTGCTAGTGGTTTAGACAGGGGAACTGAAGCTTTCTTT CASGLDRGTEAFF
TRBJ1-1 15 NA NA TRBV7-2 TGTGCCAGCAGCCTTCAGGGGCCCCGGGGCACTGAAGCTTTCTTT CASSLQGPRGTEAFF
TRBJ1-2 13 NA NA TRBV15 TGTGCCACCAGCAGATCCGCGAACTATGGCTACACCTTC CATSRSANYGYTF
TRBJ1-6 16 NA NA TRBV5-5 TGTGCCAGCAGCTTGTTTACGGGTCAGCCCAATTCACCCCTCCACTTT CASSLFTGQPNSPLHF
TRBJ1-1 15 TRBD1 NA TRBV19 TGTGCCAGTAGTTTGGGACAGGGGTTGGTCTCTGAAGCTTTCTTT CASSLGQGLVSEAFF